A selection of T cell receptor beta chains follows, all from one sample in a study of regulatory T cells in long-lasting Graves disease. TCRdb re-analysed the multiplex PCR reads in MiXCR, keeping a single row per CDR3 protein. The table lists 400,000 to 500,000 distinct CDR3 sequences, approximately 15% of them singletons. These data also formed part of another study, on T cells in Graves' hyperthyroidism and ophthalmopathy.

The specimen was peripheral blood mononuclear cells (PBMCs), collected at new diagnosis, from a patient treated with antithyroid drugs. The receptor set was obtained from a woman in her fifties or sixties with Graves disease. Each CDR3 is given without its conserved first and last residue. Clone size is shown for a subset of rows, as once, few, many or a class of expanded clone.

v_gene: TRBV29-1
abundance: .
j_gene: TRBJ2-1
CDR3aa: SVEEGQLSYNEQF

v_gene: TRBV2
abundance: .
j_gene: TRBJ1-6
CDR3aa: ASSEQGVDSPLH

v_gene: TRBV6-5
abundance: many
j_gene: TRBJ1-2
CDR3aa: ASSYSRRGYGYT

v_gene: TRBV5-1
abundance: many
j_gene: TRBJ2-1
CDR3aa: ASSERSSGRRSYNEQF

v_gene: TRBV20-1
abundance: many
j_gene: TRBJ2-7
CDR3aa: SARDQGAGSYEQY

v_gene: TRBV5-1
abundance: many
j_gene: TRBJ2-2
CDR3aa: ASSLAETGSTGELF

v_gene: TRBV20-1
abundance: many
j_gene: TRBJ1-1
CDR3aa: SARWIRDTEAF

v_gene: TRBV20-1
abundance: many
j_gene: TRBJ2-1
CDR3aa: SASEPTDVSSYNEQF

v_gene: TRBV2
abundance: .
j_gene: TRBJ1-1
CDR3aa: ASSGPGGNTEAF

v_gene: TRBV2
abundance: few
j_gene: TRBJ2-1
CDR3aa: AIADYNEQF

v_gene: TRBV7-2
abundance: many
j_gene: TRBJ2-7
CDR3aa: ASSLDVGGEWGEQY

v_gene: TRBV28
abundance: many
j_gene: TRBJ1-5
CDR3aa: ASSLGLGYKPQPQH

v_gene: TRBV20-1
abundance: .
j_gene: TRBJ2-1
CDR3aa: SAAGSYNERF

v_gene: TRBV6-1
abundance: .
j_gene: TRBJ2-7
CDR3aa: ASSEVAGVSSPRYEQY

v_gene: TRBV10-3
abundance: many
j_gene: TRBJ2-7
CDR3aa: AIKGTSGSLEQY

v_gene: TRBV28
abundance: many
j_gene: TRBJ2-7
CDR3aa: ASSLPGLAGRGGVEQY

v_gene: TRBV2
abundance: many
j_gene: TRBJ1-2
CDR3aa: ASSDLERNYGYT

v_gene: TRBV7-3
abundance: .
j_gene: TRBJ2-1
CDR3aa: ASSFNPDNEQF

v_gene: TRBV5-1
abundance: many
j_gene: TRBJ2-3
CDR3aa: ASSFGQGPTDTQY

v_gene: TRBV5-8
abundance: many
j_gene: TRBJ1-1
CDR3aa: ASSLVQGQGAF

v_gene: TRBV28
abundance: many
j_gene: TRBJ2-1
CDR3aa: ASSLNRRTYNEQF

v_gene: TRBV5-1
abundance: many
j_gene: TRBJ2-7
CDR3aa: ASSLQGASARYEQY

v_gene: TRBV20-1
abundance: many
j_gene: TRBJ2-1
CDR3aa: SATNPPGTSGSRGYNEQF

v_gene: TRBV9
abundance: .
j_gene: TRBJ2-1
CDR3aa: ASSSGTSSLGRNEQF

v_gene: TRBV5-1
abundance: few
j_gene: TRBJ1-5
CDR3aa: ASSSGTGEEQPQH

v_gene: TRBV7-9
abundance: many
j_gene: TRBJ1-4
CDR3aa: ASSLVQANEKLF

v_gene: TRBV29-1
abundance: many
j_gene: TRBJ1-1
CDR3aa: SPTRSGNTEAF

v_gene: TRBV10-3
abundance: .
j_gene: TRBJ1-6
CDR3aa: AISERGGNSPLH

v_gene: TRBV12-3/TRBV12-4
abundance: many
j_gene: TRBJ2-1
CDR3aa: ASSLNPEVVDEQF

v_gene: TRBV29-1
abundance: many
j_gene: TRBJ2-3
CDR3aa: SVEDYRLRDTQY

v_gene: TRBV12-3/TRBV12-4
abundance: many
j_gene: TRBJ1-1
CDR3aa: ASSDRMNTEAF

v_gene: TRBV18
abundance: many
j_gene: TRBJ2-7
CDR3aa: ASSTGTGIYEQY

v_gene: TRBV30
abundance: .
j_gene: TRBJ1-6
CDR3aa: AWGTGVRVSPLH

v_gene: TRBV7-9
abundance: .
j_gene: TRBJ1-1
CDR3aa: ASSLLGQGTEAF

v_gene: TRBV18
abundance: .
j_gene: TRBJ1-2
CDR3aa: ASSLERVENDYGYT

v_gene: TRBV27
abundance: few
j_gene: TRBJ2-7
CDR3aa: ASSSLGTASVEQY

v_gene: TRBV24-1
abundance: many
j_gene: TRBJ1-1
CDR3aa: ATRDTGVNTEAF

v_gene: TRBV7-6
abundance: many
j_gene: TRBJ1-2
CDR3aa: ASRPGTDYGYT

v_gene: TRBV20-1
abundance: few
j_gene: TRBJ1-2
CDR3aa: SARLQTPGDYGYT

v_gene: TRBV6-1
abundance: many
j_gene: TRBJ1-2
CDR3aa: ASKNRAHGYGYT

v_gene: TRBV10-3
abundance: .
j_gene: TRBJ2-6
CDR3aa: AISERTGLSGANVLT